These 18 T cell receptor beta chains came from one sample sequenced in a study of blood T cell repertoires in COVID-19. Method: immunoSEQ multiplex PCR; TCRdb's copy keeps in-frame clones and lacks some. The sample has fewer than 350,000 clones; around 85% are singletons. Input material: peripheral blood. The source is a woman aged 25 to 39 with COVID-19, enrolled during active disease.

The chain employs TRBV19 and TRBJ2-5, with TRBD1 matching over 7 bases. Germline CDR1 LNHDA, CDR2 SQIVND (reference sequence). V shed 9 bases, J shed 2 bases, and the junction held 6 bases outside the gene matches. This CDR3 has 13 residues. This chain's CDR3 is CASWDRSQETQYF. The CDR3 DNA is TGTGCCAGCTGGGACAGAAGTCAAGAGACCCAGTACTTC.

This clone was found once. The V call is TRBV4-2, the J call TRBJ2-5, with 8 nucleotides matching TRBD2. The CDR3 is made up of 13 amino acids. V lost 7 bases, J lost 5 bases, and 6 bases stayed unmatched. Germline CDR1 reads LGHNA; CDR2 reads YNFKEQ. The CDR3 loop reads CASNGGAWETQYF. The CDR3 coding sequence is TGTGCCAGCAACGGGGGGGCCTGGGAGACCCAGTACTTC.

The chain employs TRBV5-1 and TRBJ2-7; weak D call: TRBD2 (5 bases). Per germline, CDR1 SGHRS and CDR2 YFSETQ. Trimming stripped 0 bases from V and 3 bases from J, with 13 bases between. The CDR3 sequence is 15 residues long. The CDR3 nucleotides are TGCGCCAGCAGCTTGGGTCCGGGGAAACACTACGAGCAGTACTTC. This gives the protein CASSLGPGKHYEQYF.

The chain is built from TRBV11-2 and TRBJ1-2; 9 bases are a match to TRBD1. Trimming cost V 1 base and J 4 bases; bases outside gene matches: 4. The CDR3 consists of 15 residues. Looked up from germline, CDR1 is SGHAT and CDR2 is FQNNGV. DNA for the CDR3: TGTGCCAGCAGCTTAGGAGACAGGGGGGGCTATGGCTACACCTTC. Translating gives CASSLGDRGGYGYTF.

The V and J genes are TRBV6-5 and TRBJ1-2, with D tentatively TRBD1 (5 bases). Trimming stripped 2 bases from V and 10 bases from J, with 17 bases between. Germline-derived CDR1 and CDR2 are MNHEY and SVGAGI. The CDR3 is 14 residues long. The CDR3 DNA reads as TGTGCCAGCAGTTACACAGGACAAGCCTTGGACTACACCTTC. As protein: CASSYTGQALDYTF.

This sequence joins TRBV28 and TRBJ2-2; 8 positions match TRBD2. The germline V gene has CDR1 MDHEN and CDR2 SYDVKM. This CDR3 is built from 16 residues. The V and J ends lost 10 bases and 2 bases, in that order; junction bases with no gene match: 12. In DNA, the CDR3 is TGTGCCATGTCTGCGGGGGGATTAGGTAACACCGGGGAGCTGTTTTTT. Translated, it gives CAMSAGGLGNTGELFF.

V is TRBV9 and J is TRBJ2-7, with D perhaps TRBD2 (6 bases). Trimming left V 0 bases short and J 6 bases short, with 16 bases between. Germline loops: CDR1 SGDLS, CDR2 YYNGEE. This CDR3 region has 15 residues. The CDR3 is CASSVAPGRMVEQYF. The CDR3 DNA reads as TGTGCCAGCAGCGTAGCGCCAGGGAGGATGGTCGAGCAGTACTTC.

The sample holds one count of this clone. The V call is TRBV27, the J call TRBJ2-1; a possible D gene is TRBD1 (5 bases). The ends were cut back, 5 bases at V and 5 bases at J, with 16 bases in the middle. This CDR3 comprises 15 residues. Germline lookup yields CDR1 MNHEY and CDR2 SMNVEV (reference sequence). The CDR3 protein is CASSHLLGLNNEQFF. Written as DNA, the CDR3 is TGTGCCAGCAGTCACCTCCTGGGGCTTAACAATGAGCAGTTCTTC.

The chain has TRBV29-1 and TRBJ2-1; a possible D gene is TRBD1 (6 bases). Trimming removed 3 bases at V and 9 bases at J, with 12 bases between. The CDR3 covers 12 residues. Germline assignment: CDR1 SQVTM and CDR2 ANQGSEA. The CDR3 loop reads CSVDAGVTEQFF. The DNA for the CDR3 is TGCAGCGTTGACGCAGGGGTGACTGAGCAGTTCTTC.

This clone was seen just once. The V gene is TRBV6-5, the J gene TRBJ2-7; 7 nucleotides line up with TRBD1. V lost 4 bases to trimming and J lost 3 bases; unmatched junction nucleotides: 6. Germline assignment: CDR1 MNHEY and CDR2 SVGAGI. The CDR3 is 14 residues long. CDR3 nucleotide sequence: TGTGCCAGCAGTTTAAGAACAGGGGACTACGAGCAGTACTTC. It yields the protein CASSLRTGDYEQYF.

The CDR3 DNA reads TGCGCCAGCAGCTTGGTAGGGGCCGATAATGAAAAACTGTTTTTT. Its translation: CASSLVGADNEKLFF. The chain recombines TRBV5-1 with TRBJ1-4; TRBD1 is a possible D gene (5 bases). CDR1 SGHRS and CDR2 YFSETQ come from the germline V gene. This CDR3 is 15 amino acids long. V was cut by 0 bases and J by 4 bases, with 10 bases left in between.

The V and J genes are TRBV2 and TRBJ1-6; D gene unclear. Trimming took 1 base from V and 8 from J, leaving 15 bases between them. The CDR3 is made up of 16 amino acids. Per germline, CDR1 SNHLY and CDR2 FYNNEI. DNA of the CDR3: TGTGCCAGCAGTGAAGTTACCGGCGGCCAATATTCACCCCTCCACTTT. Translating it yields CASSEVTGGQYSPLHF. Together with reference TRBV2 and TRBJ1-6, the CDR3 gives the full variable domain: EPEVTQTPSHQVTQMGQEVILRCVPISNHLYFYWYRQILGQKVEFLVSFYNNEISEKSEIFDDQFSVERPDGSNFTLKIRSTKLEDSAMYFCASSEVTGGQYSPLHFGNGTRLTVT.

The chain has TRBV7-8 and TRBJ2-6; weak D call: TRBD2 (7 bases). CDR3 length: 17 amino acids. V was cut by 1 base and J by 0 bases, with 10 bases left in between. Germline assignment: CDR1 SGHVS and CDR2 FQNEAQ. The DNA of the CDR3 is TGTGCCAGCAGCTTAGGAGGGGGGGCCTCTGGGGCCAACGTCCTGACTTTC. Its protein product is CASSLGGGASGANVLTF.

The V call is TRBV6-2 or TRBV6-3, the J call TRBJ2-2, with 8 bases lining up with TRBD2. CDR1 and CDR2 (germline): MNHEY, SVGEGT. Unmatched junction bases numbered 8, after V lost 2 bases and J lost 3 bases. This CDR3 contains 17 residues. In DNA form, the CDR3 reads TGTGCCAGCAGTTACCTCGGCGGGGGGCAAGACACCGGGGAGCTGTTTTTT. Translation: CASSYLGGGQDTGELFF.

This clone is a singleton in its sample. The chain joins TRBV5-4 to TRBJ1-2, with D unresolved. In germline, CDR1 is SGHNT, CDR2 YYREEE (reference sequence). Trimming pared 5 bases from V and 4 bases from J, leaving 18 bases between. This CDR3 contains 15 residues. The CDR3, as DNA: TGTGCCAGCAGTTTCGACTTGGTCTCTGCCTATGGCTACACCTTC. It translates to CASSFDLVSAYGYTF.

The J gene is TRBJ1-1, the V gene TRBV6-5; tentatively, D is TRBD1 (6 bases). The CDR3 extends over 16 amino acids. V was trimmed by 3 bases and J by 5 bases, leaving 19 bases between them. Germline V gene data show CDR1 as MNHEY and CDR2 as SVGAGI. The CDR3 DNA is TGTGCCAGCAGTTATATCGGGACACCACGAGGGACTGAAGCTTTCTTT. It is translated as CASSYIGTPRGTEAFF.

The chain is built from TRBV28 and TRBJ1-3; D not certain. Germline CDR1 reads MDHEN; CDR2 reads SYDVKM. Trimming cost V 2 bases and J 2 bases, with 10 bases left between them. This CDR3 comprises 15 residues. CDR3 DNA: TGTGCCAGCAGTTTACTTCCTCTTACTGGAAACACCATATATTTT. This encodes CASSLLPLTGNTIYF.

This clone was found once. The chain joins TRBV12-3 or TRBV12-4 to TRBJ1-2, with a tentative D call TRBD1 (6 bases). V was pared by 4 bases and J by 8 bases, with 14 bases between. The CDR3 runs to 13 residues. In DNA, the CDR3 is TGTGCCAGCAGTTCTGGGGGGGCCAGGGGCTACACCTTC. As protein: CASSSGGARGYTF.